The clone carrying this TCR beta chain occurred once. TCRdb's copy holds only in-frame clones and misses some; the assay was immunoSEQ multiplex PCR. In the table there are around 220,000 clones, 84% of which are singletons. This CDR3 is 15 amino acids long. The V and J ends lost 7 bases and 0 bases respectively, with 13 bases between them. Germline CDR1 is MNHEY and CDR2 is SVGAGI. The source of the sample is a study of blood T cell repertoires in COVID-19. Study summary: The analysed material was cDNA or gDNA that came from T cells, B-cell-depleted T cells, or PBMCs.

Living in 24 US areas, the participants were between 18 and 89 years of age. The sequence was collected from a middle-aged woman who had recovered from COVID-19. This chain connects TRBV6-5 to TRBJ1-3; D ambiguous. The sequenced material came from PBMCs or T cells enriched from blood (not recorded which). The CDR3 is CASTPDGNSGNTIYF. In DNA form, the CDR3 reads TGTGCCAGCACCCCGGACGGGAACTCTGGAAACACCATATATTTT.